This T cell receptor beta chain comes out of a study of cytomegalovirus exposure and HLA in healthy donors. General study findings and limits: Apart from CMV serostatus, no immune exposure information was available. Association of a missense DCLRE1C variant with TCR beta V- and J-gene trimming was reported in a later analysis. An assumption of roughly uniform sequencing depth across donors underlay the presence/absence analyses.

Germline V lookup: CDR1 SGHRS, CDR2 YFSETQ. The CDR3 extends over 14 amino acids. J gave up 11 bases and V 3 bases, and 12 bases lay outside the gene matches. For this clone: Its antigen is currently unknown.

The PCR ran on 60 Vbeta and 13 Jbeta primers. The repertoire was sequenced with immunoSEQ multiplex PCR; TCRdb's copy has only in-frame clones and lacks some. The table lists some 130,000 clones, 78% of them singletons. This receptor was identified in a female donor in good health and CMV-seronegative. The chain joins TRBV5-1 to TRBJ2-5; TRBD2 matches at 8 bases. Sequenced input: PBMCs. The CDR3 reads CASSSSGGGREQYF. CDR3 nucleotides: TGCGCCAGCAGCTCGAGCGGGGGTGGGAGGGAGCAGTACTTC.